Listed here is a single T cell receptor (beta chain). Its antigen remains unknown. Clinical symptoms, serum thyroxine, TRAb, thyroid ultrasound and orbital computed tomography established diagnosis. The data were obtained in a study of T cells in Graves' hyperthyroidism and ophthalmopathy. General study results and limits: It was a median around 6 months before onset that the model predicted ophthalmopathy.

The germline CDR1 and CDR2 sequences are LNHDA and SQIVND (reference sequence). The CDR3 consists of 16 residues. Germline trimming cut 3 bases from V and 0 bases from J; bases unmatched to any gene: 4. Amplification of TCR beta CDR3 regions used RNA as the template. First-round RT-PCR of the TCR CDR3 relied on the HTBI primer set. TCRdb ran MiXCR on the multiplex PCR reads and lists one entry per CDR3 protein. The sample contains 700,000 or so distinct CDR3 sequences, 16% of which appear only once. This rearrangement joins TRBV19 to TRBJ2-2; 7 bases align to TRBD1. The sample was blood. This clonotype originated in a man in his late teens or twenties with Graves' hyperthyroidism. The CDR3 region is CASSIWGQTNTGELFF. The CDR3, as DNA: TGTGCCAGTAGTATTTGGGGACAGACGAACACCGGGGAGCTGTTTTTT. The variable domain in full, completed from reference TRBV19 and TRBJ2-2, reads DGGITQSPKYLFRKEGQNVTLSCEQNLNHDAMYWYRQDPGQGLRLIYYSQIVNDFQKGDIAEGYSVSREKKESFPLTVTSAQKNPTAFYLCASSIWGQTNTGELFFGEGSRLTVL.